The entry below gives a single T cell receptor beta chain sequence along with its context. Its antigen remains unidentified. No per-base quality is available; no much larger clone lies one base away. This sample was included in a study of blood T cell repertoires in COVID-19 (TCRdb year 2020). Turning to the overall study: The collaborator samples originated in the United States, Italy and Spain and spanned the acute and convalescent phases of COVID-19. Deeply sampled blood TCRbeta repertoires from subjects exposed to, actively infected with, or recovered from COVID-19 were included in the dataset. The prospective study material was composed of cDNA or gDNA derived from T cells, B-cell-depleted T cells, or PBMCs. The repertoires were released in a freely available public database meant as a resource for research on the immune response to SARS-CoV-2. Where available, HLA class I and class II types were obtained from metadata supplied by the sample provider rather than from assay-based typing. Samples were obtained from the ongoing ImmuneRACE study (first 160 participants) and from some 1,200 subjects provided by 6 global collaborators. Sample metadata almost always included a de-identified subject ID, COVID-19 status, age in years and sex.

Relative to germline, V is missing 11 bases and J is missing 2 bases, with 8 bases of the junction outside any gene match. Its CDR3 holds 15 amino acids, cysteine through phenylalanine. CDR3 DNA is the only sequence kept; it has 45 bases, read in frame from the first base. CDR1 and CDR2 are drawn from the germline V gene (reference sequence): SEHNR, FQNEAQ. Each collaborating institution followed its own protocols to collect whole blood in K2EDTA tubes. For TCRbeta analysis, collaborator samples were shipped as frozen whole blood, as isolated PBMCs, or as DNA extracted from either sample type. The immunoSEQ Assay, a bias-controlled multiplex PCR, was used to amplify TCRbeta CDR3 regions from genomic DNA. Per the authors' processing: Nucleated cell counts per sample were estimated from amplification of reference gene primers within the assay. To quantify the absolute abundance of each unique TCRbeta CDR3 rearrangement, sequence reads were collapsed and filtered. For each sample, productive Simpson clonality was calculated as the square root of Simpson's diversity index over productive rearrangements. Not all clones reach the TCRdb copy of this immuneACCESS table, which keeps in-frame sequences only. Checked studies attribute under half of the gap to unresolved V genes and leave the rest unexplained. For V, J and clone size, that table is used; D and trimming come from the DNA. This sample comprises about 250,000 clones, approximately 90% of them detected only once. The biggest ten clones account for around 3% of the sample.

The full study reports these points: Clinical and demographic metadata were provided uncurated, with the amount varying by source and participant.

The TCR originated in a man younger than 30 with active or convalescent COVID-19. This receptor chain uses TRBV7-9 and TRBJ2-2, and TRBD2 aligns with 10 junction nucleotides. What was sequenced was peripheral blood. The DNA sequence reads TGTGCCCACGAGGGACTAGCGAGTAACACCGGGGAGCTGTTTTTT. Its protein product is CAHEGLASNTGELFF.